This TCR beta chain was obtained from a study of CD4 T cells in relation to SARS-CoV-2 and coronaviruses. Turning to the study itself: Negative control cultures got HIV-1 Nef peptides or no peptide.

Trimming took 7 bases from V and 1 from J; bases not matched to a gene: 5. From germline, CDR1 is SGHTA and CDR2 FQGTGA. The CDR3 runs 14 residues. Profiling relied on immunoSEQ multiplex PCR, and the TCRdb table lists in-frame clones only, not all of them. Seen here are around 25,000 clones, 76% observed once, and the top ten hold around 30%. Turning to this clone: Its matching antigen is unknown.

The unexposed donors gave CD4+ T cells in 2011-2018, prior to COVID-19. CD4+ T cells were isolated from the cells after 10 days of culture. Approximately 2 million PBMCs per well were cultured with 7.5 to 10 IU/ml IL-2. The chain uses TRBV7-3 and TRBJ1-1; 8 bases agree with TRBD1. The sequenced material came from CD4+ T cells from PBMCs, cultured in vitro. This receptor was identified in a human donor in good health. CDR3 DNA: TGTGCCAGCAACACGGGACAGGCGAACACTGAAGCTTTCTTT. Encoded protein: CASNTGQANTEAFF.